This T cell receptor beta chain was sequenced during a study of radiotherapy plus CTLA-4 blockade in lung cancer. Turning to the study itself: Disease control was present in under 35% of patients, and objective responses in 15% to 20%.

Libraries were prepared by immunoSEQ multiplex PCR; TCRdb keeps only in-frame clonotypes and omits some of them. Altogether approximately 33,000 clones are present, about 72% being singletons, with the ten largest covering 6% to 8%. Findings of the study overall: The authors reported that early blood T cell clone dynamics, with interferon-beta, best predicted response.

CTLA-4 blockade with ipilimumab, together with focal radiation, was given to patients with chemo-refractory metastatic non-small-cell lung cancer. As for this clone: As yet, its antigen is unknown.

This CDR3 is 15 amino acids long. Germline V CDR1 and CDR2: MRHNA, SNTAGT. The V segment lost 3 bases and the J segment 0 bases; nucleotides outside the gene matches: 3. The chain has TRBV6-4 and TRBJ2-3, with 7 bases identical to TRBD2. The source material was peripheral blood, sampled from a patient treated with radiotherapy plus ipilimumab. This sequence was found in a human donor with non-small cell lung cancer who had stable disease on radiotherapy plus ipilimumab. CDR3 amino acids: CASSETGGSTDTQYF. The CDR3, as DNA: TGTGCCAGCAGTGAAACGGGGGGAAGCACAGATACGCAGTATTTT.